The T cell receptor (beta chain) under discussion was sequenced for a study of blood T cell repertoires in COVID-19. Libraries were prepared by immunoSEQ multiplex PCR; TCRdb keeps only in-frame clonotypes and omits some of them. The data show 5,500 to 7,000 clones, 88% seen once. V lost 0 bases and J lost 8; bases outside the gene matches: 5. The germline V gene has CDR1 SGHRS and CDR2 YFSETQ. The length of the CDR3 is 14 residues. Sequenced material: peripheral blood. The rearrangement uses TRBV5-1 and TRBJ1-2; 9 nucleotides agree with TRBD1. This clonotype was sampled from a human donor in a cohort sampled during active COVID-19. CDR3 residues: CASSLGGTGSGYTF. CDR3 DNA sequence: TGCGCCAGCAGCTTGGGAGGGACAGGGAGCGGCTACACCTTC.